This T cell receptor (beta chain) derives from a study of siplizumab effects on memory and regulatory T cells. Study-level findings and limits: Naive T cells apparently outstripped memory cells in diversity and seemed major alloresponse contributors. No assignable naive or memory phenotype existed for roughly 80-97% of proliferating CD4+ or CD8+ clones. The study found that siplizumab significantly reduced alloreactive sequences traceable to unstimulated CD4+ memory cells.

The length of the CDR3 is 17 residues. Germline CDR1 is SGDLS and CDR2 is YYNGEE. The V gene end was trimmed by 3 bases and the J gene end by 1 base; junction bases not matched to a gene: 12. Repertoires were generated with immunoSEQ multiplex PCR, while TCRdb's copy carries only in-frame clones and drops some. The sample has tens of thousands of clones, around 93% seen once. Worth noting for this clone: Its antigen is not known.

Sequencing was performed on CD8+ T cells sorted from blood. This TCR was recovered from a human donor in good health. The V and J genes are TRBV9 and TRBJ1-1; TRBD1 aligns across 7 bases. CDR3 sequence reads: CASSGQGLLASNTEAFF. The CDR3 coding sequence is TGTGCCAGCAGCGGACAGGGTTTGTTGGCGTCGAACACTGAAGCTTTCTTT. Full variable domain (remainder filled in from reference TRBV9 and TRBJ1-1): DSGVTQTPKHLITATGQRVTLRCSPRSGDLSVYWYQQSLDQGLQFLIQYYNGEERAKGNILERFSAQQFPDLHSELNLSSLELGDSALYFCASSGQGLLASNTEAFFGQGTRLTVV.